This T cell receptor beta chain was captured in a study of cytomegalovirus exposure and HLA in healthy donors (dated by TCRdb to the late 2010s). Background for the entire study: An earlier analysis of approximately 640 of the donors reported more than 250 Gb of sequence data and 120 million or so unique TCR beta sequences from some 180 million T cells. An early release that covered approximately 600 HLA-typed donors contained approximately 300 gigabases of sequencing data and 85 million to 100 million unique TCR sequences. Of the approximately 400 genotyped donors, 65% to 90% were placed in the genetic ancestry cluster associated with self-reported Caucasian donors. The study aimed to test whether signatures of past pathogen exposure could be identified by cataloging public T cell receptors. Using immunosequencing, the study profiled T cell repertoires from 666 subjects and related those repertoires to cytomegalovirus serostatus. Along with the roughly 700-subject first cohort, a separate validation cohort of over a hundred different subjects was used. High-throughput TCR immunosequencing, statistical association of individual TCRs with disease status, and machine learning were combined to predict cytomegalovirus infection status. To study patterns of TCR occurrence, a later analysis re-analyzed previously published TCR beta repertoires from 700 or so donors and added high-resolution HLA genotyping. In the later analysis, no new phenotypic data were used to find candidate immune exposures; instead, reliance was placed on TCR beta sequences and their occurrence across donors. In an earlier analysis of over 550 of the donors, high-throughput TCR beta sequencing was used to judge whether each TCR beta V gene segment behaved as functional or pseudogenic. Donor age, sex, ethnicity and CMV serostatus were compiled together with the repertoire data. In a later genetic analysis, genome-wide SNP genotypes for about three fifths of the roughly 670 donors were used, and that subset was treated as a discovery cohort. Every discovery cohort repertoire had been produced on one sequencing platform. Class I and class II HLA loci were covered by the typing at four-digit resolution. Typing coverage differed by locus: A, B, C, DRB1 and DQB1 were typed in about 620-630 donors, DQA1 in roughly 510, DPA1 in approximately 600, and DPB1 in 472. Roughly five DR-DQ haplotypes were handled as single units for association and clustering, since linkage in the cohort was strong. Among roughly 400 genotyped donors of the cohort, an average of 235,054 unique TCR beta nucleotide sequences were sequenced per donor, around 20% of them non-productive.

Receptors were amplified or captured by the immunoSEQ multiplex PCR assay. For the multiplex PCR, a mixture combining 60 forward primers for TCR Vbeta segments and 13 reverse primers for TCR Jbeta segments was used. The CDR3 region of rearranged TCR beta genes was amplified from genomic DNA with a multiplex PCR assay. Amplified TCR beta libraries were sequenced as 87-base-pair reads on the Illumina HiSeq System. The source study handled its data this way. A later analysis tallied roughly 76 million unique TCR beta chains across the 610 or so repertoires, and about 10 million of those chains were shared by two or more donors. To remove PCR and sequencing errors, raw reads were error-corrected and collapsed into unique sequences using a nearest-neighbor algorithm that merged closely related sequences. CDR3 sequences were aligned to IMGT reference sequences to assign V, D and J gene segments. Each retained sequence needed at least a six-nucleotide match to both a V gene segment and a J gene segment. Rearrangements were classified as productive when the CDR3 lacked stop codons and remained in frame with V and J, and all other rearrangements were classified as non-productive. Following IMGT convention, CDR3 was defined as the stretch from the second conserved V-encoded cysteine up to the conserved J-encoded phenylalanine. The earlier analysis of a few hundred of the donors excluded any sequence lacking an unambiguous match to a single V gene segment. In an earlier analysis of approximately 550 of the donors, V segments were called functional above 56.7% productive rearrangements and were called segregating when the between-donor standard deviation exceeded 5%. To diagnose cytomegalovirus status from the catalog of TCR beta chain sequences, a statistical classification framework was built. V and J gene assignment, in a later analysis, came from comparing TCR nucleotide sequences with IMGT/GENE-DB human TR gene sequences. Using the TCRdist pipeline, a later analysis assigned CDR3 sequences along with most-parsimonious VDJ recombination scenarios. In a later analysis, each TCR beta chain was defined by its CDR3 amino acid sequence together with its V-gene family, and reads without a unique V-gene family were excluded. In a later analysis, a few hundred highly shared, low-generation-probability nucleotide sequences were removed to address suspected cross-contamination and a sequencing artifact. In a later analysis, a clonal expansion index was calculated for each public chain from normalized within-repertoire ranks of inferred template counts. In a later analysis, generation probabilities were computed using a VDJ recombination model fitted to out-of-frame rearrangements, and the results were checked against IGoR. Hypergeometric tests were used in a later analysis to score TCR-TCR, TCR-HLA and TCR-CMV co-occurrence, with a repertoire-size bias correction applied to the TCR pairs. False discovery rates were estimated in a later analysis by permuting HLA or CMV assignments 20 times. In a later analysis, co-occurring TCRs were grouped using DBSCAN, and TCRdist sequence similarity was added for clustering within HLA-allele-positive subsets. Co-occurrence clustering excluded repertoires with fewer than 30,000 or more than 120,000 public chains, plus five with anomalous nucleotide sharing. TCRdb retrieved this table from immuneACCESS and kept in-frame rearrangements only. Not all clones are present; in checked studies, unresolved V genes account for under half, and no reason is known for the remainder. The V and J calls and the clone size are those of that table, but D and trimming were determined from the DNA. Recorded for this sample are approximately 170,000 clones; just over 70% of them occurred a single time. In total, the top ten clones hold roughly 4.5% of the sample.

The full study reports these points: In a later analysis, several top co-occurrence clusters were reported to appear linked to parvovirus B19, influenza, CMV and Epstein-Barr virus. A total of 164 TCR beta chains were listed by the study as associated with cytomegalovirus. An earlier analysis of around 540 of the donors showed that most TCR beta V segments appeared in productive rearrangements either about 90% or about 30% of the time, which broadly matched IMGT annotations. In a later genetic analysis, a missense DCLRE1C variant was associated with V-gene and J-gene trimming of TCR beta chains, and the association was replicated in an independent cohort. A further reported finding was that TCR beta sequences accurately predicted the HLA-A and HLA-B alleles for most subjects in the first cohort. While some public TCRs were present in many individuals, most TCR sequences turned up only very rarely across donors. In vitro tests confirmed that a few of the cytomegalovirus-associated TCR beta chains recognize cytomegalovirus antigens. In a later genetic analysis, fewer N-insertions in productive TCRs were reported among donors in an Asian-associated ancestry cluster than the roughly 670-donor mean. Sequencing depth was assumed to be roughly uniform across donors in the presence/absence analyses, though that assumption may not hold. In a later analysis, HLA-associated TCR beta chains were found to be more clonally expanded and to have lower generation probabilities than equally common non-associated chains. According to the authors, the approach could potentially be generalized to other disease states and immunological phenotypes. In both the original and validation cohorts, the classifier was reported to diagnose cytomegalovirus status with high specificity and sensitivity. HLA typing was unavailable for some donors at each locus, so association tests used only the typed subset. According to a later analysis, TCR association rates differed among HLA loci, with DRB1 alleles showing the most associated TCRs and HLA-C alleles showing the fewest. The only immune exposure information available for the cohort was CMV serostatus. Correlated functional status among segregating V segments might be attributable to linkage disequilibrium, but an unknown experimental factor could not be ruled out. Because counts were too low, around 18 rarely observed V segments, including chromosome 9 orphons, were left out of the earlier analysis of about 620 of the donors. A later analysis associated about 17,000 TCR beta sequences with specific HLA alleles at a false discovery rate of 0.05. A cluster of highly shared sequence variants was judged likely to represent a technical artifact of the sequencing pipeline. This cohort had only TCR beta chains sequenced, and the lack of alpha or paired-chain data limited which features could be detected. Most CMV-associated TCR beta chains appeared to be HLA-restricted in a later analysis, and the HLA associations seemed to be driven largely by CMV exposure. Strong co-occurrence of HLA alleles, especially DR and DQ, made assigning TCR associations to individual alleles difficult.

This clone was counted between two and nine times. What this receptor recognizes is not known. It has no much larger one-base neighbor in the sample; base qualities were not kept. The cohort was made up of about 610 healthy bone marrow donors. All cohort members were sampled while nominally healthy, although unrecorded immune exposures were likely present. The donor tested CMV seropositive, placing the donor among the 290 or so seropositive members of the cohort. A peripheral blood sample was provided by each donor, and peripheral blood mononuclear cells were used for TCR beta sequencing. The Qiagen DNeasy Blood Extraction Kit was used to extract genomic DNA from the blood cell samples. The specimen was PBMCs. This receptor was identified in a man between 18 and 29 years old in good health and CMV-seropositive.

The CDR3 amino acid sequence is: CASSGDSYNEQFF. In nucleotides, the sequence is TGTGCCAGCAGTGGCGACTCCTACAATGAGCAGTTCTTC. Here the chain combines TRBV25-1 and TRBJ2-1, with the D gene not clear enough to name. V drops 4 bases and J drops 0 bases, leaving 4 bases in between. In the germline V gene, CDR1 corresponds to MGHDK and CDR2 to SYGVNS. The cysteine opens and the phenylalanine closes a CDR3 of 13 amino acids. The retained sequence is limited to the CDR3, 39 bases, with the frame set at the first base.